The rows below give T cell receptor beta chains drawn from one sample of a study of blood T cell repertoires in COVID-19. The repertoire was sequenced with immunoSEQ multiplex PCR; TCRdb's copy has only in-frame clones and lacks some. Of under 150,000 clones listed, around nine tenths were seen once; the top ten hold around 4.5%. The sequencing sample was made of peripheral blood. The receptors stem from a woman aged 40-49 years with acute or convalescent COVID-19. Both conserved end residues are part of each CDR3. The order of the fields is D gene, V gene, clone size, J gene, CDR3 protein, CDR3 DNA. The D gene is left open where the match is weak. For some rows the clone size is stated as once, few or many, or as a class when expanded; others skip it.

D: NA
V: TRBV24-1
size: NA
J: TRBJ2-3
CDR3: CATSDPTSADTQYF
DNA: TGTGCCACCAGTGACCCGACATCAGCAGATACGCAGTATTTT

D: TRBD1
V: TRBV27
size: NA
J: TRBJ1-1
CDR3: CASSLFGQGAQTEAFF
DNA: TGTGCCAGCAGTTTATTTGGACAGGGGGCGCAGACTGAAGCTTTCTTT

D: NA
V: TRBV19
size: few
J: TRBJ1-5
CDR3: CASSIDPAGVILSNQPQHF
DNA: TGTGCCAGTAGTATAGATCCGGCAGGGGTCATCTTGAGCAATCAGCCCCAGCATTTT

D: NA
V: TRBV7-2
size: NA
J: TRBJ2-3
CDR3: CASSREDTQYF
DNA: TGTGCCAGCAGCCGAGAAGATACGCAGTATTTT

D: NA
V: TRBV21-1
size: NA
J: TRBJ1-5
CDR3: CASTTPGQGDF
DNA: TGTGCCAGCACTACACCGGGACAGGGGGATTTT

D: TRBD1
V: TRBV2
size: NA
J: TRBJ1-6
CDR3: CASLRDRANSPLHF
DNA: TGTGCCAGCTTAAGGGACAGGGCCAATTCACCCCTCCACTTT

D: NA
V: TRBV4-3
size: NA
J: TRBJ1-2
CDR3: CASSQGGGPSYGYTF
DNA: TGCGCCAGCAGCCAAGGAGGCGGGCCTTCTTATGGCTACACCTTC

D: NA
V: TRBV16
size: NA
J: TRBJ1-1
CDR3: CASSFDQGPTEAFF
DNA: TGTGCCAGCAGTTTTGATCAGGGTCCCACTGAAGCTTTCTTT

D: TRBD1
V: TRBV6-5
size: NA
J: TRBJ2-7
CDR3: CATGTGFSYEQYF
DNA: TGTGCCACGGGGACAGGGTTCTCCTACGAGCAGTACTTC

D: TRBD1
V: TRBV4-3
size: NA
J: TRBJ2-1
CDR3: CASSPIHRGSYNEQFF
DNA: TGCGCCAGCAGCCCGATCCACAGGGGGTCCTACAATGAGCAGTTCTTC

D: NA
V: TRBV10-3
size: NA
J: TRBJ2-1
CDR3: CAIRSYNEQFF
DNA: TGTGCCATCAGGAGTTACAATGAGCAGTTCTTC

D: NA
V: TRBV7-9
size: NA
J: TRBJ1-1
CDR3: CASSSPVLGTEAFF
DNA: TGTGCCAGTTCCTCCCCGGTCCTCGGCACTGAAGCTTTCTTT

D: NA
V: TRBV18
size: NA
J: TRBJ1-2
CDR3: CASSLGPGNYGYTF
DNA: TGTGCCAGCTCACTGGGTCCGGGGAACTATGGCTACACCTTC

D: NA
V: TRBV5-1
size: NA
J: TRBJ2-1
CDR3: CASSLAVGRNEQFF
DNA: TGCGCCAGCAGCTTGGCTGTGGGGAGGAATGAGCAGTTCTTC

D: NA
V: TRBV19
size: NA
J: TRBJ1-3
CDR3: CASRIRSSGNTIYF
DNA: TGTGCCAGTAGGATCAGGTCGTCTGGAAACACCATATATTTT

D: NA
V: TRBV20-1
size: NA
J: TRBJ2-3
CDR3: CSAGGTDTQYF
DNA: TGCAGTGCTGGGGGGACAGATACGCAGTATTTT

D: NA
V: TRBV2
size: NA
J: TRBJ1-2
CDR3: CASRAGTGAGSYTF
DNA: TGTGCCAGCAGAGCCGGGACTGGAGCCGGGAGCTACACCTTC

D: NA
V: TRBV19
size: few
J: TRBJ1-6
CDR3: CASSTRKGSAYNSPLHF
DNA: TGTGCCAGTAGTACGAGAAAAGGAAGCGCCTATAATTCACCCCTCCACTTT

D: TRBD2
V: TRBV9
size: NA
J: TRBJ2-3
CDR3: CASSPLAGGGDTQYF
DNA: TGTGCCAGCAGCCCCCTAGCGGGAGGCGGGGATACGCAGTATTTT

D: NA
V: TRBV7-9
size: NA
J: TRBJ2-7
CDR3: CASGAPGIDEQYF
DNA: TGTGCCAGCGGGGCACCAGGCATCGACGAGCAGTACTTC

D: NA
V: TRBV29-1
size: NA
J: TRBJ1-2
CDR3: CSVEDLPSPGPIASYTF
DNA: TGCAGCGTTGAAGATCTACCGTCGCCCGGTCCCATCGCGAGCTACACCTTC

D: TRBD1
V: TRBV19
size: few
J: TRBJ2-7
CDR3: CASSPGQGGLASSYEQYF
DNA: TGTGCCAGTAGTCCCGGACAGGGGGGCCTAGCTTCCTCCTACGAGCAGTACTTC

D: NA
V: TRBV6-2/TRBV6-3
size: NA
J: TRBJ1-1
CDR3: CASSFHNLNTEAFF
DNA: TGTGCCAGCAGTTTCCACAACCTGAACACTGAAGCTTTCTTT

D: NA
V: TRBV16
size: NA
J: TRBJ1-2
CDR3: CASSLPLGGSNYGYTF
DNA: TGTGCCAGCAGCCTCCCCCTGGGGGGATCCAACTATGGCTACACCTTC

D: NA
V: TRBV27
size: NA
J: TRBJ2-2
CDR3: CASSPRGNLRGELFF
DNA: TGTGCCAGCAGTCCCCGGGGGAACCTACGAGGGGAGCTGTTTTTT

D: TRBD1
V: TRBV4-3
size: NA
J: TRBJ2-5
CDR3: CASSQDRTGVETQYF
DNA: TGCGCCAGCAGCCAAGATCGAACAGGGGTGGAGACCCAGTACTTC

D: TRBD1
V: TRBV11-2
size: NA
J: TRBJ2-1
CDR3: CASSRLGTGNSEQFF
DNA: TGTGCCAGCAGCCGACTCGGGACAGGGAATAGTGAGCAGTTCTTC

D: NA
V: TRBV5-1
size: few
J: TRBJ1-1
CDR3: CASSLGQTTIAEAFF
DNA: TGCGCCAGCAGCTTGGGACAGACGACAATCGCTGAAGCTTTCTTT

D: TRBD2
V: TRBV3-1/TRBV3-2
size: NA
J: TRBJ2-3
CDR3: CASSDKWTSGSTDTQYF
DNA: TGTGCCAGCAGCGATAAATGGACTAGCGGGAGCACAGATACGCAGTATTTT

D: TRBD2
V: TRBV19
size: NA
J: TRBJ2-1
CDR3: CASSGASGGPNEQFF
DNA: TGTGCCAGTAGTGGGGCTAGCGGGGGCCCCAATGAGCAGTTCTTC

D: NA
V: TRBV19
size: NA
J: TRBJ1-5
CDR3: CASTNRGRDQPQHF
DNA: TGTGCCAGTACCAATCGCGGCAGGGATCAGCCCCAGCATTTT

D: NA
V: TRBV5-4
size: NA
J: TRBJ1-2
CDR3: CASSLSPRGYYGYTF
DNA: TGTGCCAGCAGCTTGTCTCCCAGGGGTTACTATGGCTACACCTTC

D: NA
V: TRBV6-5
size: NA
J: TRBJ1-1
CDR3: CASREFHNTEAFF
DNA: TGTGCCAGCCGGGAGTTCCACAACACTGAAGCTTTCTTT

D: NA
V: TRBV6-5
size: NA
J: TRBJ1-5
CDR3: CASSYTRGVDQPQHF
DNA: TGTGCCAGCAGTTACACCAGGGGAGTAGATCAGCCCCAGCATTTT

D: NA
V: TRBV5-4
size: NA
J: TRBJ2-2
CDR3: CASSIIEQGRAGELFF
DNA: TGTGCCAGCAGCATCATCGAGCAGGGGCGAGCCGGGGAGCTGTTTTTT

D: TRBD2
V: TRBV7-9
size: NA
J: TRBJ2-6
CDR3: CASSTRMGAGGPSGANVLTF
DNA: TGTGCCAGCAGCACCCGGATGGGGGCGGGGGGGCCGTCTGGGGCCAACGTCCTGACTTTC

D: NA
V: TRBV4-2
size: NA
J: TRBJ2-1
CDR3: CASSQDPSGPLFF
DNA: TGTGCCAGCAGCCAAGATCCAAGCGGACCCCTATTCTTC